Reported below is one TCR beta chain. No cognate antigen has been identified for it. Base quality data are lacking; no much larger clone is found one base away. The source of the sample is a study of control samples from healthy donors and cancer patients (dated by TCRdb to 2018 to 2020). CDR1 and CDR2 are drawn from the germline V gene: SGHVS, FQNEAQ. The CDR3 starts with the cysteine, ends with the phenylalanine, and has 16 residues. Here the CDR3 DNA is all that survives: 48 bases in frame from base 1. Germline trimming: 3 bases from V, 4 bases from J; junction bases outside gene matches: 11. The library came from the immunoSEQ multiplex PCR assay. Sourced from immuneACCESS, this table was stored by TCRdb with only in-frame sequences that have V and J called. A share of the clones is absent; for the studies checked, an unresolved V gene accounts for under half, and the remainder has no known explanation. The table for this sample lists fewer than 90,000 clones; about 88% of them were counted only once. The ten top clones hold 5% to 7% of the sample.

The rearrangement joined TRBV7-8 to TRBJ1-1; 7 of the junction bases match TRBD1. This clonotype was sampled from a woman between 50 and 59 years old in good health. Sequenced sample: blood. The CDR3 region reads CASSLLSRGSFTEAFF. Read as DNA, the sequence is TGTGCCAGCAGCTTGTTATCCAGGGGGTCGTTCACTGAAGCTTTCTTT.